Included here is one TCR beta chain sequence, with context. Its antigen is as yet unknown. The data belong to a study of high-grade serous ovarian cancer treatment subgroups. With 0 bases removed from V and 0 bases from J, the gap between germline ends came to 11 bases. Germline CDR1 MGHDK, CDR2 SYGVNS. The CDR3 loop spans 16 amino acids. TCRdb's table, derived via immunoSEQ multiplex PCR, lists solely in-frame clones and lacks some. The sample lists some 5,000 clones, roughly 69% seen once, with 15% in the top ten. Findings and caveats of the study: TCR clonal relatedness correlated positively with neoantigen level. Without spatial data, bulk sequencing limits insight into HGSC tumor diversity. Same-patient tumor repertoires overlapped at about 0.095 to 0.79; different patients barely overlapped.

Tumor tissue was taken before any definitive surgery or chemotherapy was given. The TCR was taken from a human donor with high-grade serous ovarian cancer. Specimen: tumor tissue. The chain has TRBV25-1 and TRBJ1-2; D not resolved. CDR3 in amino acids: CASSEYGSRSNYGYTF. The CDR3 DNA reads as TGTGCCAGCAGTGAATACGGGAGCAGATCTAACTATGGCTACACCTTC.